These 25 T cell receptor beta chains share one sample of origin, sequenced in a study of control samples from healthy donors and cancer patients. Sequenced by immunoSEQ multiplex PCR; TCRdb stores in-frame clones only, minus some. Of 100,000 to 120,000 clones in the sample, about 80% are singletons; the top ten hold roughly 6.5%. The sequenced material came from blood. The receptors stem from a man aged 18 to 30 in good health.

The V call is TRBV30, the J call TRBJ1-3; no definite D call. The CDR3 is made up of 15 amino acids. Germline loops: CDR1 GTSNPN, CDR2 SVGIG (reference sequence). V lost 7 bases to trimming and J lost 0 bases, with 16 bases between them. CDR3 bases: TGTGCCTCGCCCCTGGAGTCCCCCTCTGGAAACACCATATATTTT. Its translation: CASPLESPSGNTIYF.

This clone was counted a single time. The gene calls are TRBV5-1 and TRBJ1-2; a possible D gene is TRBD1 (5 bases). CDR3 length equals 13 residues. With 3 bases removed from V and 6 bases from J, the gap between germline ends came to 12 bases. Germline values: CDR1 SGHRS, CDR2 YFSETQ. The CDR3 coding sequence is TGCGCCAGCAGCTACAGGTCTGCGGATGGCTACACCTTC. Translation: CASSYRSADGYTF.

The chain is built from TRBV4-2 and TRBJ2-3; 11 bases line up with TRBD2. The germline CDR1 and CDR2 sequences are LGHNA and YNFKEQ. The CDR3 has 17 residues. The ends lost 4 bases at V and 6 bases at J; junction bases unmatched: 12. The DNA of the CDR3 is TGTGCCAGCAGCCTTCTTCCTAGCGGGGGGCCCGGGGATACGCAGTATTTT. It codes for CASSLLPSGGPGDTQYF.

The genes are TRBV29-1 and TRBJ1-2; TRBD1 is a possible D gene (5 bases). The CDR3 spans 16 residues. Germline CDR1 and CDR2: SQVTM and ANQGSEA. V dropped 4 bases and J dropped 0 bases, with 18 bases sitting between them. The DNA of the CDR3 is TGCAGCGTTGTGAGTGCGGGGGGGGTACCTAACTATGGCTACACCTTC. This codes for CSVVSAGGVPNYGYTF.

The table lists this clone with a few counts. The rearrangement uses TRBV27 and TRBJ1-5, with TRBD1 identical over 7 bases. CDR1 and CDR2 from the germline V gene are MNHEY and SMNVEV (reference sequence). The CDR3 length is 12 residues. J gave up 11 bases and V 5 bases, and 6 bases lay outside the gene matches. CDR3 sequence: CASSRPQGSQHF. CDR3 bases: TGTGCCAGCAGTCGTCCACAGGGGTCCCAGCATTTT.

The gene calls are TRBV11-2 and TRBJ2-3; 9 nucleotides align to TRBD2. V was clipped by 3 bases and J by 0 bases; unmatched bases: 4. The germline V gene has CDR1 SGHAT and CDR2 FQNNGV. CDR3 length: 16 amino acids. The CDR3 DNA reads as TGTGCCAGCAGCTTCATGCGGGGGGGCAGCACAGATACGCAGTATTTT. Amino acid sequence: CASSFMRGGSTDTQYF.

The table lists this clone with a count of one. This chain connects TRBV6-5 to TRBJ2-7, with 9 bases lining up with TRBD2. V was clipped by 8 bases and J by 2 bases; unmatched bases: 4. The CDR3 consists of 13 residues. The germline CDR1 and CDR2 sequences are MNHEY and SVGAGI. Written as DNA, the CDR3 is TGTGCCAGCCTCGCGGGGGGGGCCTACGAGCAGTACGTC. Amino acids: CASLAGGAYEQYV.

The sample holds a few counts of this clone. The DNA for the CDR3 is TGTGCCAGCAGTTATACTAGGGGGAATCAGCCCCAGCATTTT. It specifies CASSYTRGNQPQHF. This chain connects TRBV6-6 to TRBJ1-5; D possibly corresponds to TRBD1 (6 bases). Germline CDR1 and CDR2: MNHNY and SVGAGI (reference sequence). Trimming cost V 3 bases and J 4 bases, with 10 bases left between them. The CDR3 sequence is 14 residues long.

Details on this clone: One end of the junction fails to match germline, which may point to a read error. The rearrangement joins TRBV5-6 to TRBJ2-3, with D possibly matching TRBD1 (5 bases). Germline values: CDR1 SGHDT, CDR2 YYEEEE. This CDR3 spans 12 amino acids. The CDR3 spells CASSLGLVRRNF. The CDR3 DNA sequence: TGTGCCAGCAGTCTGGGGCTGGTTCGGCGAAATTTT.

The chain joins TRBV5-1 to TRBJ2-3; D possibly corresponds to TRBD2 (5 bases). Germline CDR1 and CDR2: SGHRS and YFSETQ. Between the trimmed V and J ends, which lost 0 bases and 4 bases, there was a span of 12 bases. CDR3 length equals 15 residues. The CDR3 coding sequence is TGCGCCAGCAGCTTGGATGGTGCTAGCCCAGATACGCAGTATTTT. Its translation: CASSLDGASPDTQYF.

The chain joins TRBV7-8 to TRBJ1-3, with D unresolved. There are 14 residues in the CDR3. The V gene's germline CDR1 is SGHVS and CDR2 FQNEAQ. The V gene lost 1 base and the J gene lost 9 bases, with 13 bases spanning the gap. CDR3 in DNA: TGTGCCAGCAGCTTAGATACGGCCCCAGGCACCATATATTTT. It codes for CASSLDTAPGTIYF.

V and J are TRBV6-8 and TRBJ1-3, with unresolved D. Trimming left V 6 bases short and J 7 bases short, with 13 bases between. CDR1 is MNHGY, CDR2 SAAAGT, per germline. CDR3 size: 13 residues. This CDR3 is CASSPRRRNTIYF. The DNA of the CDR3 is TGTGCCAGCAGCCCTCGACGGCGGAACACCATATATTTT.

The chain has TRBV2 and TRBJ2-1; 12 nucleotides agree with TRBD2. After removal of 6 bases from V and 7 bases from J, the junction contained 10 bases not matched to a gene. Germline CDR1 and CDR2: SNHLY and FYNNEI. The CDR3 has 16 amino acids. DNA for the CDR3: TGTGCCAGCAGAGGGGGTGGGACTAGCGGGCGGAATGAGCAGTTCTTC. Its protein product is CASRGGGTSGRNEQFF.

The chain has TRBV15 and TRBJ2-1; D might be TRBD2 (7 bases). Germline V gives CDR1 LNHNV, CDR2 YYDKDF (reference sequence). V shed 5 bases and J shed 3 bases, with 14 bases lying between them. CDR3 length: 15 amino acids. The CDR3, as DNA: TGTGCCACCAGCTATGTAGGGGGGGACTACAATGAGCAGTTCTTC. As protein: CATSYVGGDYNEQFF.

In this sample, this clone turned up once. J is TRBJ1-2 and V is TRBV7-9, with D perhaps TRBD1 (5 bases). In germline, CDR1 is SEHNR, CDR2 FQNEAQ (reference sequence). This CDR3 is built from 14 residues. The V end lost 1 base, the J end lost 13 bases, and 19 bases lay between the germline ends. In DNA, the CDR3 is TGTGCCAGCAGCTTAGAAGGTGTCTGGGTGGGGGGCACCTTC. Residues: CASSLEGVWVGGTF.

The chain has TRBV10-3 and TRBJ1-1; D is perhaps TRBD1 (6 bases). V was pared by 6 bases and J by 1 base, with 18 bases between. The CDR3 sequence is 16 residues long. CDR1 is ENHRY, CDR2 SYGVKD, per germline. Here the CDR3 DNA reads TGTGCCATCAGGGGTCCTGCAGGGGAGGGGAACACTGAAGCTTTCTTT. Translation gives CAIRGPAGEGNTEAFF.

CDR3 residues: CASSAGTALSSYEQYF. CDR3 sequence (DNA): TGTGCCAGTAGTGCAGGGACAGCCTTGAGCTCCTACGAGCAGTACTTC. The rearrangement uses TRBV19 and TRBJ2-7, with 7 bases matching TRBD1. The trim removed 5 bases at V and 0 bases at J, leaving 10 bases unmatched. Germline lookup yields CDR1 LNHDA and CDR2 SQIVND (reference sequence). The CDR3 spans 16 residues. Full variable domain (outside the CDR3, taken from reference TRBV19 and TRBJ2-7): DGGITQSPKYLFRKEGQNVTLSCEQNLNHDAMYWYRQDPGQGLRLIYYSQIVNDFQKGDIAEGYSVSREKKESFPLTVTSAQKNPTAFYLCASSAGTALSSYEQYFGPGTRLTVT.

This clone appeared once. The V and J genes are TRBV6-4 and TRBJ2-7; D not resolved. V shed 3 bases and J shed 7 bases, with 7 bases lying between them. The CDR3 runs 11 residues. From germline, CDR1 is MRHNA and CDR2 SNTAGT. Here the CDR3 reads CASSDWSEQYV. The CDR3 region has the DNA TGTGCCAGCAGTGATTGGAGTGAGCAGTACGTC.

The V gene is TRBV29-1, the J gene TRBJ1-4; unclear D gene. Per germline, CDR1 SQVTM and CDR2 ANQGSEA. Between the trimmed V and J ends, which lost 5 bases and 6 bases, there was a span of 13 bases. The CDR3 contains 13 residues. The CDR3 nucleotides read TGCAGCGTTCAAGGCAGAGCGTATGAAAAACTGTTTTTT. It encodes CSVQGRAYEKLFF.

The chain recombines TRBV29-1 with TRBJ2-7, with 8 bases lining up with TRBD1. The CDR3 is 13 amino acids. The V gene's germline CDR1 is SQVTM and CDR2 ANQGSEA. J was trimmed by 3 bases and V by 7 bases; bases with no gene match: 8. The CDR3 loop reads CSAAKDRDYEQYF. CDR3 DNA: TGCAGCGCGGCGAAGGACAGGGACTACGAGCAGTACTTC.

The V call is TRBV9, the J call TRBJ2-3; TRBD2 matches 7 bases. V dropped 2 bases and J dropped 2; count of bases not matched to a gene: 11. Per the germline V gene, CDR1 is SGDLS and CDR2 is YYNGEE. The CDR3 has 17 amino acids. CDR3 DNA: TGTGCCAGCAGCGTCGGCGGGAGCCCCGTCTACACAGATACGCAGTATTTT. Its protein is CASSVGGSPVYTDTQYF.

This chain links TRBV11-3 with TRBJ2-3, with no clear D. Germline values: CDR1 SGHNT, CDR2 YENEEA. Trimming stripped 8 bases from V and 2 bases from J, with 8 bases between. This CDR3 has 12 amino acids. Here the CDR3 DNA reads TGTGCCAGCTGGAAATACACAGATACGCAGTATTTT. As protein: CASWKYTDTQYF.

This chain uses TRBV10-1 with TRBJ2-7; D possibly corresponds to TRBD1 (6 bases). Trimming cost V 7 bases and J 5 bases, with 12 bases left between them. Germline-derived CDR1 and CDR2 are WNHNN and SYGVQD (reference sequence). CDR3 length: 12 amino acids. CDR3 protein: CASINRVDEQYF. DNA for the CDR3: TGCGCCAGCATTAACAGGGTCGACGAGCAGTACTTC.

The table lists this clone with a count of one. The chain couples TRBV5-6 to TRBJ1-4; TRBD1 is a possible D gene (6 bases). Between the trimmed V and J ends, which lost 3 bases and 8 bases, there was a span of 11 bases. The CDR3 consists of 13 residues. Germline-derived CDR1 and CDR2 are SGHDT and YYEEEE. The CDR3 nucleotides are TGTGCCAGCAGCTACAGGGTAGAAGAAAAACTGTTTTTT. Protein product: CASSYRVEEKLFF. The variable domain in full, with the rest retrieved from reference TRBV5-6 and TRBJ1-4, is DAGVTQSPTHLIKTRGQQVTLRCSPKSGHDTVSWYQQALGQGPQFIFQYYEEEERQRGNFPDRFSGHQFPNYSSELNVNALLLGDSALYLCASSYRVEEKLFFGSGTQLSVL.

The chain carries TRBV3-1 (or the pseudogene TRBV3-2) and TRBJ1-1, with D uncertain. The germline CDR1 and CDR2 sequences are LGHDT and YNNKEL (reference sequence). The V end lost 3 bases, the J end lost 2 bases, and 4 bases lay between the germline ends. This CDR3 is built from 12 residues. Here the CDR3 reads CASSHRNTEAFF. CDR3 nucleotides: TGTGCCAGCAGCCACCGTAACACTGAAGCTTTCTTT.